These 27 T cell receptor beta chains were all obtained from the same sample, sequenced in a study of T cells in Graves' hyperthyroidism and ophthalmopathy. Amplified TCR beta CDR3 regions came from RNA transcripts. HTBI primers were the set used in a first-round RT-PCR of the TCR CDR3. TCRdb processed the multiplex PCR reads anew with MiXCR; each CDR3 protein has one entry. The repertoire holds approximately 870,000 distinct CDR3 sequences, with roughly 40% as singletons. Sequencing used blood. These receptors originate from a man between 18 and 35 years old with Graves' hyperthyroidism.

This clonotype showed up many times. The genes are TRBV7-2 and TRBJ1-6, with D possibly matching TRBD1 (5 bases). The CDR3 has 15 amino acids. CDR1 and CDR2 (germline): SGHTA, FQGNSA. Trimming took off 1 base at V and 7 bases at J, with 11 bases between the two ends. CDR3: CASSLVGRTNSPLHF. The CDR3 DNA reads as TGTGCCAGCAGCTTAGTGGGGCGGACGAATTCACCCCTCCACTTT.

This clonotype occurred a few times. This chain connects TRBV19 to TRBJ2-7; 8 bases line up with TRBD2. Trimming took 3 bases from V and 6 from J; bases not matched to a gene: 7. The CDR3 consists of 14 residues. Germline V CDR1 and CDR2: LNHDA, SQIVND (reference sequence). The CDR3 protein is CASSMGGGSAEQYF. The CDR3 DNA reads TGTGCCAGTAGTATGGGCGGGGGGTCGGCCGAGCAGTACTTC.

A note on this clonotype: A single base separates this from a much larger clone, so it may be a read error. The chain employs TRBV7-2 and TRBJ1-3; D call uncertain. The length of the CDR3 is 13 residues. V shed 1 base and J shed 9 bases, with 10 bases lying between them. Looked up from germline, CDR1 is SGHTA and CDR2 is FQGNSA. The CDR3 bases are TGTGCCAGCAGCTTAGTACAGTCGGGCACCATATATTTT. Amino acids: CASSLVQSGTIYF.

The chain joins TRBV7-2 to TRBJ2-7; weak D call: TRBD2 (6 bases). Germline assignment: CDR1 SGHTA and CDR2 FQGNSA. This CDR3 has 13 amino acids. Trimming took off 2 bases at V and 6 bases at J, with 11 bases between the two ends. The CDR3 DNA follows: TGTGCCAGCAGCTTATTATTTAGCGGCGAGCAGTACTTC. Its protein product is CASSLLFSGEQYF.

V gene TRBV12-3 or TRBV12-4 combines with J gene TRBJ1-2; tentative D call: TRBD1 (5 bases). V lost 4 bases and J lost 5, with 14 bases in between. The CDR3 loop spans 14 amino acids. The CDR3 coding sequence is TGTGCCAGCAGTTCACCCAGACAGAGATATGGCTACACCTTC. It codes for CASSSPRQRYGYTF.

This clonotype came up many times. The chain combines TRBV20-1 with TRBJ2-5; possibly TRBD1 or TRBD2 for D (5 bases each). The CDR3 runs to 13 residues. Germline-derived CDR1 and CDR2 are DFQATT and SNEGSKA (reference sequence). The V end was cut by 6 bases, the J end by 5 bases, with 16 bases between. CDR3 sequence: CSASLWDVETQYF. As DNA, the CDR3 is TGCAGTGCCAGCCTATGGGACGTGGAGACCCAGTACTTC.

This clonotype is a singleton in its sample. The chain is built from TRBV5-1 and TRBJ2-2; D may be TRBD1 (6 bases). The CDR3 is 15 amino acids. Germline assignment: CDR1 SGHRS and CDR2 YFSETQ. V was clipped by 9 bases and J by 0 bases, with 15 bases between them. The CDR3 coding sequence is TGCGCCACCGCTACAGGGCCGTCGAACACCGGGGAGCTGTTTTTT. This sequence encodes CATATGPSNTGELFF.

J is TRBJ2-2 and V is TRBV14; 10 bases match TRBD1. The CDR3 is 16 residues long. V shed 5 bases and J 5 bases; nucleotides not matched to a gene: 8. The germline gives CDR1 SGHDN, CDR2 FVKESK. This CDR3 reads CASSMGTGDRTGELFF. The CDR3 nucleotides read TGTGCCAGCAGCATGGGGACAGGGGATCGTACCGGGGAGCTGTTTTTT.

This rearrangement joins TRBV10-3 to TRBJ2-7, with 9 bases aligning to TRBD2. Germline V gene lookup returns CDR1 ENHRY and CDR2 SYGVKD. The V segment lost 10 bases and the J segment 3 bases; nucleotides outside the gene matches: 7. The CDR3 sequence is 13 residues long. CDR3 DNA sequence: TGTGCCAGCTGGGGCGGGAGGGGCTACGAGCAGTACTTC. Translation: CASWGGRGYEQYF.

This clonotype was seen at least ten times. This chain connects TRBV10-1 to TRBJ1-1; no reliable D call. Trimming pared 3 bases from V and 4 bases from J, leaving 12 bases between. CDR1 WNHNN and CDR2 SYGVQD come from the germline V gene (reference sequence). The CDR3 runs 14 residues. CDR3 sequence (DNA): TGCGCCAGCAGTGACGCGGGTTCGGGCACTGAAGCTTTCTTT. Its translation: CASSDAGSGTEAFF.

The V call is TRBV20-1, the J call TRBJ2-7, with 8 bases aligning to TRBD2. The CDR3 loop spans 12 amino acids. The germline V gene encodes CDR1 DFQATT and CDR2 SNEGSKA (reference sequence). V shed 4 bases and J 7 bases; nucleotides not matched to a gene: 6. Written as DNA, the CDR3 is TGCAGTGCTAAAGCGGGAGTGGAGGAGCAGTACTTC. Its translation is CSAKAGVEEQYF.

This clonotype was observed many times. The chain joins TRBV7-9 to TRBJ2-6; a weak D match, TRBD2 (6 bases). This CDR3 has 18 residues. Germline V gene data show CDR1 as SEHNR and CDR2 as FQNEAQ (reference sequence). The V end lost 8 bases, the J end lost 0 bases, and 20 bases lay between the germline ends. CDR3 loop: CASWFGGRNLSGANVLTF. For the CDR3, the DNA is TGTGCCAGCTGGTTCGGGGGACGGAACCTCTCTGGGGCCAACGTCCTGACTTTC.

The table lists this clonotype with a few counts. CDR3 in amino acids: CAISTGPTEAFF. The CDR3 DNA sequence: TGTGCCATCAGTACGGGGCCCACCGAAGCTTTCTTT. The chain uses TRBV10-3 and TRBJ1-1; D might be TRBD1 (5 bases). Germline CDR1 reads ENHRY; CDR2 reads SYGVKD. Between the trimmed V and J ends, which lost 5 bases and 8 bases, there was a span of 12 bases. The CDR3 sequence is 12 residues long.

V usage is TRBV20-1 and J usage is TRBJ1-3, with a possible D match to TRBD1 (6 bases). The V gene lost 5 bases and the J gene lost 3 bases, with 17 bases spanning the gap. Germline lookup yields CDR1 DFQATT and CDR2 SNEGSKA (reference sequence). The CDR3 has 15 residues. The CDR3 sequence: CSAGGAAPGGNTIYF. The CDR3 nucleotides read TGCAGTGCTGGGGGGGCAGCCCCGGGTGGAAACACCATATATTTT.

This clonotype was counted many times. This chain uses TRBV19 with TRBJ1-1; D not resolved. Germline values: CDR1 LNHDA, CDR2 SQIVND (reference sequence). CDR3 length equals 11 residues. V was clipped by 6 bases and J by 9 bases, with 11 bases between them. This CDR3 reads CASRVLRKAFF. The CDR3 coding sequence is TGTGCCAGTAGGGTACTCCGGAAAGCTTTCTTT.

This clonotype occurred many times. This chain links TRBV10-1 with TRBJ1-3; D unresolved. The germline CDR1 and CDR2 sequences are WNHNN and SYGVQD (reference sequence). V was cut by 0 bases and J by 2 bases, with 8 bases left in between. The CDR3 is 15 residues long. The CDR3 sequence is CASSESYGTGNTIYF. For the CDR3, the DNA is TGCGCCAGCAGTGAGTCCTATGGAACTGGAAACACCATATATTTT.

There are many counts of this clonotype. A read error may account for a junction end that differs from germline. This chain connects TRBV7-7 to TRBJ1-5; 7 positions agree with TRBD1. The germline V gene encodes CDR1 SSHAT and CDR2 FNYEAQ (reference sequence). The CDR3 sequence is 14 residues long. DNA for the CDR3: TGTGCTAGCAGCGCGGGACAGACGGCTCAGCCCCAGCATTTT. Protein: CASSAGQTAQPQHF.

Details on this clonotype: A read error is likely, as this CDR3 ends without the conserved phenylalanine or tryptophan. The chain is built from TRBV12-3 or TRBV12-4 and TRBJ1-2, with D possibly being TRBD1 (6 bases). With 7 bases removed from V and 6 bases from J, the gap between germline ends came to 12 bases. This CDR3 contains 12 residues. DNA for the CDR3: TGTGCCAGCAACGACAGGTCTGATGGCTACACCCTC. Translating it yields CASNDRSDGYTL.

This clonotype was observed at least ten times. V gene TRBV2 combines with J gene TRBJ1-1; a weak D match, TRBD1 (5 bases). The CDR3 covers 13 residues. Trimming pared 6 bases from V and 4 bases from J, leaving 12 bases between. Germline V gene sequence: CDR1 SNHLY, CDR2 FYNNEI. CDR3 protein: CASRAEGTTEAFF. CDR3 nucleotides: TGTGCCAGCAGGGCGGAAGGGACCACTGAAGCTTTCTTT.

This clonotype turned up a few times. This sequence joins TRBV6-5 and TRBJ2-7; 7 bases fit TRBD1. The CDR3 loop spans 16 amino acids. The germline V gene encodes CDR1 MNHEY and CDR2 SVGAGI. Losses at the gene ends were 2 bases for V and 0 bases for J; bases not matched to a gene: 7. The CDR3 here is CASSYAPGQSSYEQYF. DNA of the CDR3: TGTGCCAGCAGTTACGCTCCGGGACAGAGCTCCTACGAGCAGTACTTC.

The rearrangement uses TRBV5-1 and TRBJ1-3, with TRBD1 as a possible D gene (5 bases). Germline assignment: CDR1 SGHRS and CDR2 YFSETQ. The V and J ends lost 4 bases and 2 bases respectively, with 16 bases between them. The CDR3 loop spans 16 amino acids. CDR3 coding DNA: TGCGCCAGCAGCGGCAATCAGGGTTCGACTGGAAACACCATATATTTT. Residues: CASSGNQGSTGNTIYF.

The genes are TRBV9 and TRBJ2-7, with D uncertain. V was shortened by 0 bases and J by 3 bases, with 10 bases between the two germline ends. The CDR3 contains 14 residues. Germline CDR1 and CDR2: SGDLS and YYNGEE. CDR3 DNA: TGTGCCAGCAGCGTAGCTCCGTTGAACTACGAGCAGTACTTC. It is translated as CASSVAPLNYEQYF.

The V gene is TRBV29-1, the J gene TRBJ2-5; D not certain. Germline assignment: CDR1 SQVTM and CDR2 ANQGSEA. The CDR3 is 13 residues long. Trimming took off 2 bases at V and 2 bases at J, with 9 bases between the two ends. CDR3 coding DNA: TGCAGCGTTGAATCTACCGTACAAGAGACCCAGTACTTC. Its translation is CSVESTVQETQYF.

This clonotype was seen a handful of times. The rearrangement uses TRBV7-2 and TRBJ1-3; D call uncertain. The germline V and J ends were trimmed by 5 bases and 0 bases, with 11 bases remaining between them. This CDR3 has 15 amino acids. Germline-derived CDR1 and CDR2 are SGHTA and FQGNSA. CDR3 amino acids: CASSPPGYSGNTIYF. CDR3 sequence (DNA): TGTGCCAGCAGCCCCCCGGGGTACTCTGGAAACACCATATATTTT.

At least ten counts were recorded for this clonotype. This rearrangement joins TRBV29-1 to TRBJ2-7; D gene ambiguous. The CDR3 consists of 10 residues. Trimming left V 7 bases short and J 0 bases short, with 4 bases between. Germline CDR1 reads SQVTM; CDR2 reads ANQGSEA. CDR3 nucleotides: TGCAGCGCCGTCTCCTACGAGCAGTACTTC. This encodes CSAVSYEQYF.

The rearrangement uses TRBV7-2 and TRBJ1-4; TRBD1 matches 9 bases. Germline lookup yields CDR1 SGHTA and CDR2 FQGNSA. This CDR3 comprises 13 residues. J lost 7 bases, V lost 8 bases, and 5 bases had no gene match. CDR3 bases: TGTGCCAGCTCGGGACAGGGAACTGAAAAACTGTTTTTT. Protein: CASSGQGTEKLFF. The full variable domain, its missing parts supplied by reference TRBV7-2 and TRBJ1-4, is GAGVSQSPSNKVTEKGKDVELRCDPISGHTALYWYRQSLGQGLEFLIYFQGNSAPDKSGLPSDRFSAERTGGSVSTLTIQRTQQEDSAVYLCASSGQGTEKLFFGSGTQLSVL.

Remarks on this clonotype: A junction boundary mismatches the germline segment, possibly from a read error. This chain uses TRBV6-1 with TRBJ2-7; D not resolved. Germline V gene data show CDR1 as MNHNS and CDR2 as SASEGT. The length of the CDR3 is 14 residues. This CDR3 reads CASKDQQHSYEQYF. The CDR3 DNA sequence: TGTGCCAGCAAAGATCAACAGCACTCCTACGAGCAGTATTTC.